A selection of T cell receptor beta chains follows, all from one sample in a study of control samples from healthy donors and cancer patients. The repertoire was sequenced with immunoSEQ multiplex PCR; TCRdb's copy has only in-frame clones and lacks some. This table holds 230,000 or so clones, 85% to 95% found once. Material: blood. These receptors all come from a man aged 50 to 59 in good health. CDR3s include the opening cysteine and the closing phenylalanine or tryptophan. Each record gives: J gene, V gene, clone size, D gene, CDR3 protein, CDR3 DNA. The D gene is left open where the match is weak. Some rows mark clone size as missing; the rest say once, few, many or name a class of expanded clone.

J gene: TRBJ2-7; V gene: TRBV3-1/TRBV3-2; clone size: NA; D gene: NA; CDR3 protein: CASSQTRGEQYF; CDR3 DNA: TGTGCCAGCAGCCAAACTCGCGGCGAGCAGTACTTC
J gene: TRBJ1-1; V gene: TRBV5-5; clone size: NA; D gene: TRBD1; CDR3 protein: CASSHLTGAATEAFF; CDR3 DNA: TGTGCCAGCAGCCACTTGACAGGGGCGGCCACTGAAGCTTTCTTT
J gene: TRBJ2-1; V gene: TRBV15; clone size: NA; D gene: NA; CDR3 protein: CATSPRRGGDYNEQFF; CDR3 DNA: TGTGCCACCAGCCCCCGAAGGGGCGGGGACTACAATGAGCAGTTCTTC
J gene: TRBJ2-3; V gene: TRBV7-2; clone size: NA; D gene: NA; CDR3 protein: CASSRDSITDTQYF; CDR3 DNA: TGTGCCAGCAGCCGCGACTCCATCACAGATACGCAGTATTTT
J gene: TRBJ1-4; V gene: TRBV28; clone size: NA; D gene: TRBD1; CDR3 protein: CASSVGTGGSNEKLFF; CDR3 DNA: TGTGCCAGCAGTGTCGGGACAGGGGGTTCTAATGAAAAACTGTTTTTT
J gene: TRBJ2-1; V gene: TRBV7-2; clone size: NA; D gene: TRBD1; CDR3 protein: CASSLNRGDEQFF; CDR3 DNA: TGTGCCAGCAGCTTAAACAGGGGCGATGAGCAGTTCTTC
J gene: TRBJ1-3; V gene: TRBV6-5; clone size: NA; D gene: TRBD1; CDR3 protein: CASSYSDRASGNTIYF; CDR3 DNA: TGTGCCAGCAGTTACTCCGACAGGGCCTCTGGAAACACCATATATTTT
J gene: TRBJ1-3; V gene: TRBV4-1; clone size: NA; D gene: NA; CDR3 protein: CASSPAAVRDGNTIYF; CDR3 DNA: TGCGCCAGCAGCCCGGCGGCGGTCAGGGATGGAAACACCATATATTTT
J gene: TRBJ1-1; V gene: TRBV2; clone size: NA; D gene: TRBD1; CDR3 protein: CASTKQGVNTEAFF; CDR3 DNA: TGTGCCAGCACTAAACAGGGGGTAAACACTGAAGCTTTCTTT
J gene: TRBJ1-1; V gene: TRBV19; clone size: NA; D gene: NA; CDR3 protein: CASSDPGRVANTEAFF; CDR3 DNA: TGTGCCAGTAGTGACCCAGGGAGGGTCGCGAACACTGAAGCTTTCTTT
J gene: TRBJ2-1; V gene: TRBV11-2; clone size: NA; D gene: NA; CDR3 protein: CASSSRTSGRVDEQFF; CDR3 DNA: TGTGCCAGCAGCTCTAGGACCTCAGGCAGGGTCGATGAGCAGTTCTTC
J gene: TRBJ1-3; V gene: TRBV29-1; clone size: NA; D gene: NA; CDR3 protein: CSALDGNTIYF; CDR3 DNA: TGCAGTGCACTCGATGGAAACACCATATATTTT
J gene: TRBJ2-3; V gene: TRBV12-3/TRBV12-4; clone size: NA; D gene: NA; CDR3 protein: CASSSGRTDTQYF; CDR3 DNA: TGTGCCAGCAGTTCGGGGAGAACAGATACGCAGTATTTT
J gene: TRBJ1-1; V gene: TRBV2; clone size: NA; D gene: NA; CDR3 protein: CASSVMVDAFF; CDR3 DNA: TGTGCCAGCAGTGTGATGGTAGACGCTTTCTTT
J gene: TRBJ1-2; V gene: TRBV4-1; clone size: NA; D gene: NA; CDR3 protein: CASSQATGFQGYTF; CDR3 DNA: TGCGCCAGCAGCCAAGCTACAGGGTTCCAGGGCTACACCTTC
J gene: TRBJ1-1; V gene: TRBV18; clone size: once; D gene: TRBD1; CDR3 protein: CASSRGQGSYTEAFF; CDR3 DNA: TGTGCCAGCTCACGGGGACAGGGATCTTACACTGAAGCTTTCTTT
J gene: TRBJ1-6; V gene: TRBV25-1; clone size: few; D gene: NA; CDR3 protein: CASSELTTISPLHF; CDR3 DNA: TGTGCCAGCAGTGAATTGACAACAATTTCACCCCTCCACTTT
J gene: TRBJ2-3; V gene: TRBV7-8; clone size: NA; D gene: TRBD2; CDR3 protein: CASSLRGAPTDTQYF; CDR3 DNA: TGTGCCAGCAGCTTGCGGGGGGCACCCACAGATACGCAGTATTTT
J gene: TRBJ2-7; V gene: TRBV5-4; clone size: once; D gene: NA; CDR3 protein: CASSSGPGTSYEQYF; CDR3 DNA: TGTGCCAGCAGCTCGGGGCCCGGAACCTCCTACGAGCAGTACTTC
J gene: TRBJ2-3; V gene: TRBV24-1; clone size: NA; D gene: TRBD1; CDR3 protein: CATSDMKPSGQGGTDTQYF; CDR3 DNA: TGTGCCACCAGTGATATGAAACCTTCGGGACAGGGTGGAACAGATACGCAGTATTTT
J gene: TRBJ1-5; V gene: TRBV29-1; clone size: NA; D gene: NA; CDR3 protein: CSAVEGGQPQHF; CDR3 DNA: TGCAGCGCCGTAGAGGGGGGTCAGCCCCAGCATTTT
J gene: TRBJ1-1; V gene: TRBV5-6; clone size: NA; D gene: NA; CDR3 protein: CASSSPGGGRVTEAFF; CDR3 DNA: TGTGCCAGCAGCTCTCCCGGTGGAGGGAGGGTCACTGAAGCTTTCTTT
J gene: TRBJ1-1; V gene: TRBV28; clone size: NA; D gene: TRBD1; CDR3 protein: CASSPNSGTGGFEAFF; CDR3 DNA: TGTGCCAGCAGTCCCAACTCCGGGACAGGGGGCTTTGAAGCTTTCTTT
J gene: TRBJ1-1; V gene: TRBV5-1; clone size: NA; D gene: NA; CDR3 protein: CASSSNPGGLRTEAFF; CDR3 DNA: TGCGCCAGCAGCTCAAACCCCGGAGGGTTACGGACTGAAGCTTTCTTT
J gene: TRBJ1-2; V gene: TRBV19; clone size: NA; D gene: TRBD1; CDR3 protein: CASSFPQTGQNGYTF; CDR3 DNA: TGTGCCAGTAGCTTCCCTCAGACAGGGCAGAATGGCTACACCTTC
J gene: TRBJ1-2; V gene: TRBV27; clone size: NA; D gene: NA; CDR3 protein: CASTAGNGYTF; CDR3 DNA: TGTGCCAGCACGGCAGGGAATGGCTACACCTTC
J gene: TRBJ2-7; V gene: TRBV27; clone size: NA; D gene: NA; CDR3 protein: CASSFNGLLRLYEQYF; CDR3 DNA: TGTGCCAGCAGTTTCAACGGGCTCCTGCGGCTCTACGAGCAGTACTTC
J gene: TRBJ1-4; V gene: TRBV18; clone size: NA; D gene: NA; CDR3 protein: CASSPGLSEKLFF; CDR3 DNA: TGTGCCAGCTCACCCGGGCTAAGTGAAAAACTGTTTTTT
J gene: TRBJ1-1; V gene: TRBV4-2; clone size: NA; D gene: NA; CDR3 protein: CASSPGRGGTEAFF; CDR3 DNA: TGTGCCAGCAGCCCGGGAAGGGGGGGCACTGAAGCTTTCTTT
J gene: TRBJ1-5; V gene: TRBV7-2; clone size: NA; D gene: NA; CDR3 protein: CASSPRTGSNQPQHF; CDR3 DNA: TGTGCCAGCAGCCCCCGAACAGGGAGCAATCAGCCCCAGCATTTT
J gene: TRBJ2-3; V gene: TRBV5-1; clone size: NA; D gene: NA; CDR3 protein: CASTRGTSTDTQYF; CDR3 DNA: TGCGCCAGCACCCGGGGGACTAGCACAGATACGCAGTATTTT
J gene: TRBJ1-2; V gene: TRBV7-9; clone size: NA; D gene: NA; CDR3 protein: CASSYGEVGGSYGYTF; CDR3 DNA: TGTGCCAGCAGCTATGGGGAAGTGGGGGGAAGTTATGGCTACACCTTC
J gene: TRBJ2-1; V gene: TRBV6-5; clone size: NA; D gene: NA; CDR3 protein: CASSPIPVNEQFF; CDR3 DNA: TGTGCCAGCAGTCCTATCCCGGTCAATGAGCAGTTCTTC
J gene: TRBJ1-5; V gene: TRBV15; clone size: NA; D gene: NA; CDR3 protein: CATSREGSEPQHF; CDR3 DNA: TGTGCCACCAGCAGAGAGGGGTCGGAGCCCCAGCATTTT
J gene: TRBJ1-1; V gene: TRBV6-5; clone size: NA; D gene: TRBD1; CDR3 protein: CASSPQGASTEAFF; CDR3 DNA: TGTGCCAGCAGCCCACAGGGGGCGAGCACTGAAGCTTTCTTT
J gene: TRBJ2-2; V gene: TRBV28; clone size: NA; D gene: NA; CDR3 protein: CASSLKWRGGGGELFF; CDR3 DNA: TGTGCCAGCAGTTTAAAATGGAGGGGCGGAGGTGGGGAGCTGTTTTTT
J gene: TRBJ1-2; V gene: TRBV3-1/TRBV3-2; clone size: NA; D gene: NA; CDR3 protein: CASSQDSRVYGYTF; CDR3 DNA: TGTGCCAGCAGCCAAGATTCGAGGGTCTATGGCTACACCTTC
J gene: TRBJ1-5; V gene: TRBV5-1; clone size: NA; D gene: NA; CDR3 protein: CASSLLGDNQPQHF; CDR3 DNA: TGCGCCAGCAGCTTGCTGGGGGATAATCAGCCCCAGCATTTT
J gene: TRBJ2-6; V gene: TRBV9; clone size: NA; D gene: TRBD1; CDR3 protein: CASSARATGISNSGANVLTF; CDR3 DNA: TGTGCCAGCAGCGCAAGAGCGACAGGGATTTCCAACTCTGGGGCCAACGTCCTGACTTTC
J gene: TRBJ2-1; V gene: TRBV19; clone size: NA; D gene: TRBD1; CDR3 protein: CASLTEGQGLRLGDGGEQFF; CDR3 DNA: TGTGCCAGTCTCACAGAAGGACAGGGGCTAAGACTTGGGGACGGTGGTGAGCAGTTCTTC
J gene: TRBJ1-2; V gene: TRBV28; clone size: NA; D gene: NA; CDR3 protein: CASRSRVQGYTF; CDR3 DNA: TGTGCCAGCAGGAGCAGGGTTCAAGGCTACACCTTC
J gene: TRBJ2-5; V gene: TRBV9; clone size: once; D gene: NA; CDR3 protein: CASSVAPDQFETQYF; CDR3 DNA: TGTGCCAGCAGCGTAGCCCCAGATCAGTTCGAGACCCAGTACTTC
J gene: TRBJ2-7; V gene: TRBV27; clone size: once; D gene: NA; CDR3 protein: CASSLSSREGEQYF; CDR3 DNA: TGTGCCAGCAGTTTATCGTCCAGGGAAGGCGAGCAGTACTTC